This passage covers 21 T cell receptor beta chains from one sample sequenced in a study of CD8 T cells in ankylosing spondylitis. Antigens for these TCRs are unknown. TCRdb reprocessed the 5' RACE reads with MiXCR, giving one entry per CDR3 protein. This repertoire shows 450,000 to 550,000 distinct CDR3 sequences, roughly 5% found once; its top ten account for around 3.4%. Whole-study results and caveats: Several highly homologous variants made up a TCR beta motif that seemed to typify ankylosing spondylitis blood.

The sample consisted of blood, either unsorted or a sorted T cell fraction (not recorded which). The receptors were gathered from a male donor with ankylosing spondylitis.

This clonotype has at least ten counts. The chain uses TRBV4-2 and TRBJ1-2, with 9 bases fitting TRBD1. This CDR3 contains 13 residues. Trimming at V came to 8 bases and at J to 3 bases, leaving 4 bases not matched to a gene. CDR1 LGHNA and CDR2 YNFKEQ come from the germline V gene. The CDR3 sequence: CASGQGIDYGYTF. The CDR3 DNA is TGTGCCAGCGGACAGGGGATCGACTATGGCTACACCTTC.

This clonotype came up many times. V gene TRBV29-1 combines with J gene TRBJ1-2; a possible D gene is TRBD1 (5 bases). V lost 4 bases, J lost 6 bases, and 15 bases lay in between. Germline V gene lookup returns CDR1 SQVTM and CDR2 ANQGSEA. The CDR3 sequence is 13 residues long. This CDR3 reads CSVVGLQGNGYTF. The DNA for the CDR3 is TGCAGCGTTGTTGGCCTCCAGGGAAATGGCTACACCTTC.

This clonotype has a count of ten or more. The rearrangement uses TRBV7-9 and TRBJ1-2; 7 bases map to TRBD1. The CDR3 totals 13 residues. Germline assignment: CDR1 SEHNR and CDR2 FQNEAQ (reference sequence). With V trimmed by 5 bases and J by 8 bases, 8 bases remained unmatched. As DNA, the CDR3 is TGTGCCAGCAGCCTACAGGGGATCAGAGGCTACACCTTC. Its protein is CASSLQGIRGYTF.

This clonotype was found many times. The CDR3 DNA follows: TGTGCCAGCAGCGAGGGAGTTGGCACTGAAGCTTTCTTT. Residues: CASSEGVGTEAFF. The J gene is TRBJ1-1, the V gene TRBV9; D ambiguous. The germline V gene has CDR1 SGDLS and CDR2 YYNGEE. The CDR3 is made up of 13 amino acids. The V end was cut by 3 bases, the J end by 4 bases, with 10 bases between. The full variable domain, completed using reference TRBV9 and TRBJ1-1, is DSGVTQTPKHLITATGQRVTLRCSPRSGDLSVYWYQQSLDQGLQFLIQYYNGEERAKGNILERFSAQQFPDLHSELNLSSLELGDSALYFCASSEGVGTEAFFGQGTRLTVV.

This clonotype came up many times. The CDR3: CASSQGTSGGPYTGELFF. CDR3 DNA: TGTGCCAGCAGCCAAGGGACTAGCGGGGGGCCCTACACCGGGGAGCTGTTTTTT. The chain has TRBV7-8 and TRBJ2-2; TRBD2 aligns across 15 bases. This CDR3 is built from 18 residues. The junction had 7 bases not matched to a gene; V was cut back by 5 bases and J by 3 bases. CDR1 is SGHVS, CDR2 FQNEAQ, per germline.

This clonotype showed up many times. The chain joins TRBV24-1 to TRBJ2-1, with TRBD2 matching 7 bases. Trimming cost V 0 bases and J 9 bases; bases outside gene matches: 7. Per germline, CDR1 KGHDR and CDR2 SFDVKD. CDR3 length equals 15 residues. The CDR3 nucleotides read TGTGCCACCAGTGATTTGCGGCTAGCGGACGGTGAGCAGTTCTTC. Residues: CATSDLRLADGEQFF.

CDR3 DNA: TGTGCCAGCAGTGAAGCCGGGACGGCGGATGAAGCTTTCTTT. Translation gives CASSEAGTADEAFF. This rearrangement joins TRBV28 to TRBJ1-1; weak D call: TRBD1 (5 bases). Looked up from germline, CDR1 is MDHEN and CDR2 is SYDVKM. The CDR3 has 14 residues. V lost 5 bases, J lost 7 bases, and 17 bases lay in between.

The chain employs TRBV27 and TRBJ2-1; 7 bases are a match to TRBD2. CDR1 is MNHEY and CDR2 is SMNVEV in the germline V gene (reference sequence). CDR3 length: 14 residues. V gave up 2 bases and J gave up 10 bases; unmatched junction bases: 8. The CDR3 sequence: CASSLGLAELEQFF. The CDR3 coding sequence is TGTGCCAGCAGTTTAGGTCTAGCGGAATTAGAGCAGTTCTTC.

This clonotype showed up many times. The J gene is TRBJ2-1, the V gene TRBV5-1; 9 bases line up with TRBD2. V was pared by 4 bases and J by 10 bases, with 9 bases of the junction left unmatched. Per germline, CDR1 SGHRS and CDR2 YFSETQ. The CDR3 has 14 residues. The CDR3 is CASSPPSGASEQFF. CDR3 nucleotides: TGCGCCAGCAGCCCCCCTAGCGGGGCTTCAGAGCAGTTCTTC. The complete variable domain, with remaining parts taken from reference TRBV5-1 and TRBJ2-1, reads KAGVTQTPRYLIKTRGQQVTLSCSPISGHRSVSWYQQTPGQGLQFLFEYFSETQRNKGNFPGRFSGRQFSNSRSEMNVSTLELGDSALYLCASSPPSGASEQFFGPGTRLTVL.

This clonotype was seen repeatedly, ten times or more. The chain links TRBV5-1 to TRBJ2-5, with D perhaps TRBD1 (6 bases). Looked up from germline, CDR1 is SGHRS and CDR2 is YFSETQ. V lost 0 bases to trimming and J lost 5 bases, with 11 bases between them. The CDR3 loop spans 14 amino acids. CDR3 loop: CASSLDTGHETQYF. The CDR3, as DNA: TGCGCCAGCAGCTTGGATACAGGGCACGAGACCCAGTACTTC.

This clonotype was observed many times. V and J are TRBV5-1 and TRBJ1-1; the D gene is possibly TRBD1 (5 bases). Trimming removed 3 bases at V and 10 bases at J, with 13 bases between. CDR1 is SGHRS, CDR2 YFSETQ, per germline. This CDR3 has 12 residues. CDR3: CASSSTAGGAFF. DNA for the CDR3: TGCGCCAGCAGCTCGACGGCTGGGGGAGCTTTCTTT.

This clonotype turned up a few times. The chain has TRBV10-1 and TRBJ2-1; a weak D match, TRBD2 (6 bases). The length of the CDR3 is 15 residues. Trimming took 5 bases from V and 4 from J, leaving 15 bases between them. Germline CDR1 WNHNN, CDR2 SYGVQD (reference sequence). CDR3 sequence (DNA): TGCGCCAGCAGTCCCTCGCGGGGCACGTACAATGAGCAGTTCTTC. Its protein is CASSPSRGTYNEQFF.

This clonotype was picked up many times. This chain links TRBV5-1 with TRBJ2-2, with D perhaps assigned TRBD1 or TRBD2 (7 bases each). Germline V gives CDR1 SGHRS, CDR2 YFSETQ. The CDR3 extends over 17 amino acids. V was trimmed by 4 bases and J by 5 bases, leaving 21 bases between them. CDR3 sequence: CASSPRPRQGGTGELFF. Written as DNA, the CDR3 is TGCGCCAGCAGCCCGAGGCCGAGACAGGGAGGGACCGGGGAGCTGTTTTTT. Full variable domain (outside the CDR3, taken from reference TRBV5-1 and TRBJ2-2): KAGVTQTPRYLIKTRGQQVTLSCSPISGHRSVSWYQQTPGQGLQFLFEYFSETQRNKGNFPGRFSGRQFSNSRSEMNVSTLELGDSALYLCASSPRPRQGGTGELFFGEGSRLTVL.

This clonotype has ten or more counts. The rearrangement uses TRBV18 and TRBJ1-5; D remains ambiguous. CDR1 and CDR2 (germline): KGHSH, LQKENI. This CDR3 has 16 residues. Trimming stripped 2 bases from V and 2 bases from J, with 13 bases between. The CDR3 region is CASSPITGDGNQPQHF. The CDR3 DNA sequence: TGTGCCAGCTCACCAATAACGGGCGATGGCAATCAGCCCCAGCATTTT.

The V and J genes are TRBV6-1 and TRBJ2-2, with D tentatively TRBD1 (6 bases). Trimming removed 6 bases from V and 4 bases from J, with 12 bases in between. CDR3 length equals 14 residues. Germline CDR1 reads MNHNS; CDR2 reads SASEGT. CDR3 bases: TGTGCCAGCAGGAGACAGGTGGCCACCGGGGAGCTGTTTTTT. This translates into CASRRQVATGELFF.

The table lists this clonotype with many counts. V gene TRBV25-1 combines with J gene TRBJ1-2; D ambiguous. The germline CDR1 and CDR2 sequences are MGHDK and SYGVNS. V was trimmed by 10 bases and J by 6 bases, leaving 18 bases between them. CDR3 length equals 13 residues. CDR3 residues: CATSFATGDGYTF. The CDR3 DNA is TGTGCCACCTCCTTCGCCACCGGCGATGGCTACACCTTC.

This clonotype was seen at least ten times. The chain carries TRBV27 and TRBJ2-3; D may be TRBD2 (5 bases). Trimming stripped 4 bases from V and 9 bases from J, with 11 bases between. Germline V gene sequence: CDR1 MNHEY, CDR2 SMNVEV (reference sequence). This CDR3 is built from 12 residues. The DNA of the CDR3 is TGTGCCAGCAGTTCTATGGGCGGGACGCAGTATTTT. Residues: CASSSMGGTQYF.

This clonotype has just a few counts. The rearrangement links TRBV28 to TRBJ1-1; D remains unclear. Germline V gene data show CDR1 as MDHEN and CDR2 as SYDVKM. The CDR3 is 11 residues long. Trimming shortened V by 2 bases and J by 5 bases, and 3 bases separated the two germline ends. The CDR3 DNA reads TGTGCCAGCAGTTTAAAGACTGAAGCTTTCTTT. Its protein is CASSLKTEAFF.

This clonotype was counted at least ten times. The chain links TRBV12-3 or TRBV12-4 to TRBJ2-3; 12 bases align to TRBD2. V dropped 6 bases and J dropped 7; count of bases not matched to a gene: 8. This CDR3 has 15 amino acids. CDR3 in DNA: TGTGCCAGCAGATCGACTAGCGGGAGAATAAATACGCAGTATTTT. It is translated as CASRSTSGRINTQYF.

This clonotype was found many times. The chain has TRBV5-1 and TRBJ2-1, with 9 bases identical to TRBD2. The CDR3 extends over 15 amino acids. The J segment lost 6 bases and the V segment lost 4 bases, leaving 8 bases of the junction unmatched. Germline-derived CDR1 and CDR2 are SGHRS and YFSETQ. The CDR3 protein is CASSEASGVPNEQFF. In DNA, the CDR3 is TGCGCCAGCAGCGAAGCTAGCGGGGTTCCCAATGAGCAGTTCTTC.

The table lists this clonotype with many counts. The CDR3 loop reads CSARDRLGYETQYF. The CDR3 region has the DNA TGCAGTGCTAGAGATCGCCTAGGGTACGAGACCCAGTACTTC. J is TRBJ2-5 and V is TRBV20-1; D ambiguous. This CDR3 contains 14 residues. Trimming took off 0 bases at V and 5 bases at J, with 13 bases between the two ends. Germline CDR1 and CDR2: DFQATT and SNEGSKA (reference sequence).